One and the same sample provided the 19 T cell receptor beta chains below, sequenced in a study of blood T cell repertoires in COVID-19. Method: immunoSEQ multiplex PCR; TCRdb's copy keeps in-frame clones and lacks some. This sample has roughly 85,000 clones, with about nine tenths found just once. Material: peripheral blood. These receptor sequences come from a man aged 50 or older with active or convalescent COVID-19.

The chain recombines TRBV29-1 with TRBJ1-5; perhaps TRBD1 as D (5 bases). The CDR3 runs 12 residues. Germline V lookup: CDR1 SQVTM, CDR2 ANQGSEA. Trimming took 4 bases from V and 1 from J, leaving 5 bases between them. The CDR3 nucleotides are TGCAGCGTTGCAGGGAGCAATCAGCCCCAGCATTTT. Translation: CSVAGSNQPQHF.

This CDR3 reads CASSFALAGGPSETQYF. The CDR3 DNA follows: TGTGCCAGCAGCTTCGCACTAGCGGGAGGGCCGAGCGAGACCCAGTACTTC. J is TRBJ2-5 and V is TRBV5-4; 13 nucleotides line up with TRBD2. From germline, CDR1 is SGHNT and CDR2 YYREEE (reference sequence). The CDR3 is 17 residues long. V lost 2 bases to trimming and J lost 5 bases; unmatched junction nucleotides: 9.

This sequence joins TRBV24-1 and TRBJ2-1; 7 positions match TRBD1. V dropped 2 bases and J dropped 0; count of bases not matched to a gene: 3. The CDR3 runs 16 residues. The V gene's germline CDR1 is KGHDR and CDR2 SFDVKD. CDR3 coding DNA: TGTGCCACCAGTGATTCCGGGACAGCCTCCTACAATGAGCAGTTCTTC. Translation gives CATSDSGTASYNEQFF.

The V gene is TRBV7-2, the J gene TRBJ2-3; 10 bases are a match to TRBD2. Unmatched junction bases numbered 9, after V lost 3 bases and J lost 0 bases. This CDR3 comprises 18 residues. In germline, CDR1 is SGHTA, CDR2 FQGNSA. The CDR3 DNA sequence: TGTGCCAGCAGCTTGAATCCGCCAGCGGGAGGGAGCACAGATACGCAGTATTTT. It specifies CASSLNPPAGGSTDTQYF.

The rearrangement joins TRBV29-1 to TRBJ2-3, with 10 bases matching TRBD1. The CDR3 runs 17 residues. Germline values: CDR1 SQVTM, CDR2 ANQGSEA. Trimming removed 1 base from V and 1 base from J; junction bases left unmatched: 8. The DNA of the CDR3 is TGCAGCGTTGAAGTCGCCCGACAGGGGGCGGGCACAGATACGCAGTATTTT. Its translation is CSVEVARQGAGTDTQYF.

This chain links TRBV5-1 with TRBJ1-4, with D unresolved. The CDR3 loop spans 13 amino acids. V gave up 5 bases and J gave up 8 bases, with 13 bases separating them. The germline CDR1 and CDR2 sequences are SGHRS and YFSETQ. CDR3 in amino acids: CASREGLAEKLFF. The CDR3 coding sequence is TGCGCCAGCAGGGAGGGCCTGGCGGAAAAACTGTTTTTT.

The chain couples TRBV6-5 to TRBJ2-7, with 7 bases aligning to TRBD1. Unmatched junction bases numbered 7, after V lost 8 bases and J lost 0 bases. The germline CDR1 and CDR2 sequences are MNHEY and SVGAGI. There are 14 residues in the CDR3. The CDR3 here is CASDRDSVSYEQYF. The CDR3 DNA reads as TGTGCCAGCGACCGGGACAGTGTCTCCTACGAGCAGTACTTC.

The V gene is TRBV25-1, the J gene TRBJ2-5; possible D gene TRBD1, 6 bases. There are 13 residues in the CDR3. Trimming took 4 bases from V and 3 from J, leaving 9 bases between them. Germline V CDR1 and CDR2: MGHDK, SYGVNS. The CDR3 here is CASSAAGEETQYF. In DNA form, the CDR3 reads TGTGCCAGCAGTGCGGCAGGGGAAGAGACCCAGTACTTC.

This chain joins TRBV12-3 or TRBV12-4 and TRBJ2-3, with D unresolved. V was trimmed by 5 bases and J by 5 bases, leaving 8 bases between them. The CDR3 runs 12 residues. CDR3 protein: CASSATGDTQYF. CDR3 in DNA: TGTGCCAGCAGTGCTACGGGAGATACGCAGTATTTT.

The CDR3 spells CATSSRREDHEKLFF. CDR3 nucleotides: TGTGCCACCAGCAGTAGGAGGGAAGATCATGAAAAACTGTTTTTT. The gene calls are TRBV15 and TRBJ1-4; D gene ambiguous. The CDR3 contains 15 residues. With 3 bases removed from V and 6 bases from J, the gap between germline ends came to 14 bases. Germline V gives CDR1 LNHNV, CDR2 YYDKDF (reference sequence).

This chain links TRBV6-5 with TRBJ1-6; TRBD1 matches 12 bases. The CDR3 has 14 residues. The germline V gene encodes CDR1 MNHEY and CDR2 SVGAGI. Germline trimming cut 6 bases from V and 10 bases from J; bases unmatched to any gene: 4. CDR3 loop: CASRVGQGASPLHF. DNA of the CDR3: TGTGCCAGCAGAGTGGGACAGGGGGCCTCACCCCTCCACTTT.

The chain has TRBV30 and TRBJ2-7; TRBD1 matches 7 bases. V trimming: 3 bases; J trimming: 2 bases; junction bases outside the gene matches: 7. The germline gives CDR1 GTSNPN, CDR2 SVGIG (reference sequence). The CDR3 contains 14 residues. CDR3 DNA: TGTGCCTGGAGAGGAGACAGGGCCACCTACGAGCAGTACTTC. Its translation: CAWRGDRATYEQYF.

V usage is TRBV19 and J usage is TRBJ1-2; TRBD1 matches 11 bases. Germline V gives CDR1 LNHDA, CDR2 SQIVND (reference sequence). Trimming took 8 bases from V and 8 from J; bases not matched to a gene: 7. This CDR3 is built from 13 residues. In DNA form, the CDR3 reads TGTGCCAGTTCGGACAGGGGGCTAAACGGCTACACCTTC. This gives the protein CASSDRGLNGYTF.

The chain couples TRBV4-1 to TRBJ2-7; perhaps TRBD1 as D (5 bases). This CDR3 comprises 14 residues. Germline V gene sequence: CDR1 MGHRA, CDR2 YSYEKL. V was trimmed by 0 bases and J by 6 bases, leaving 12 bases between them. The CDR3 DNA sequence: TGCGCCAGCAGCCAAGAAGGCAGGGTGGGCGAGCAGTACTTC. Translated, it gives CASSQEGRVGEQYF.

The chain carries TRBV7-2 and TRBJ2-7; D unresolved. CDR1 is SGHTA, CDR2 FQGNSA, per germline. Trimming took 5 bases from V and 1 from J, leaving 15 bases between them. The CDR3 is 15 amino acids. This CDR3 is CASSPVMGVSYEQYF. As DNA, the CDR3 is TGTGCCAGCAGCCCGGTTATGGGCGTTTCCTACGAGCAGTACTTC.

This chain links TRBV24-1 with TRBJ1-5; D unresolved. Trimming pared 3 bases from V and 0 bases from J, leaving 8 bases between. The CDR3 loop spans 15 amino acids. Germline assignment: CDR1 KGHDR and CDR2 SFDVKD. The CDR3 spells CATSDGRYSNQPQHF. As DNA, the CDR3 is TGTGCCACCAGTGATGGCAGGTATAGCAATCAGCCCCAGCATTTT.

J is TRBJ2-7 and V is TRBV30, with 7 bases that match TRBD2. CDR3 length equals 13 residues. The trim removed 2 bases at V and 1 base at J, leaving 2 bases unmatched. Germline assignment: CDR1 GTSNPN and CDR2 SVGIG (reference sequence). The DNA for the CDR3 is TGTGCCTGGAGTCCGGGAGGTTCCTACGAGCAGTACTTC. Translation: CAWSPGGSYEQYF.

V is TRBV30 and J is TRBJ2-7; tentative D call: TRBD2 (7 bases). Germline V lookup: CDR1 GTSNPN, CDR2 SVGIG (reference sequence). V lost 3 bases and J lost 3, with 12 bases in between. This CDR3 is 13 amino acids long. The CDR3 sequence: CAWRGGAGYEQYF. The DNA for the CDR3 is TGTGCCTGGAGGGGGGGGGCAGGCTACGAGCAGTACTTC.

The chain couples TRBV2 to TRBJ2-3; possibly TRBD2 for D (5 bases). This CDR3 has 15 amino acids. Germline V gives CDR1 SNHLY, CDR2 FYNNEI. V lost 8 bases to trimming and J lost 0 bases, with 15 bases between them. CDR3 loop: CASSPRGWSTDTQYF. In DNA, the CDR3 is TGTGCCAGCTCACCTCGGGGATGGAGCACAGATACGCAGTATTTT.